The clone carrying this T cell receptor beta chain was counted only a few times. Its antigen is unidentified. This entry comes from a study of beta chain features in type 1 diabetes. Expressed TCRB transcripts were sequenced because the isolated RNA had all been reverse transcribed beforehand. Assay: immunoSEQ multiplex PCR; the TCRdb copy retains only in-frame clones and omits some. Here the sample spans 630,000 or so clones, around 15% being singletons. In all sorted populations, purity surpassed 98%. Study-level points and caveats: The cDNA sequencing approach could over-represent high-TCR-expressing cells. In comparison with healthy donors, patients had naive, central memory and Treg TCRB repertoires that appeared more similar. Researchers report that Type 1 diabetes patients had moderately but significantly shorter TCRB CDR3s across all four CD4+ subsets.

The sample taken for sequencing was naive CD4+ T cells from blood. The receptor was derived from a man aged 18 to 29 with type 1 diabetes.

CDR3 residues: CASSVAGRHGYTF. CDR3 DNA: TGTGCCAGCAGCGTAGCAGGGAGGCATGGCTACACCTTC. The chain recombines TRBV9 with TRBJ1-2, with D tentatively TRBD1 (5 bases). V shed 0 bases and J shed 6 bases, with 9 bases lying between them. The CDR3 runs to 13 residues. Germline CDR1 is SGDLS and CDR2 is YYNGEE.